This T cell receptor (beta chain) comes out of a study of early T cells in non-severe SARS-CoV-2 infection. Study as a whole: Sequencing of bulk RNA from unsorted whole blood was done, without chain pairing. Study-wide findings and caveats: Sequences matched to VDJdb favored anti-spike CD8 responses, while private and CD4 specificities were missed.

Individual cDNA molecules carried attached unique molecular identifiers. TCRdb ran MiXCR on the 5' RACE reads and lists one entry per CDR3 protein. The sample shows around 40,000 distinct CDR3 sequences, under 13% of them seen only once. Trimming left V 4 bases short and J 2 bases short, with 12 bases between. The V gene's germline CDR1 is SGDLS and CDR2 YYNGEE. The CDR3 runs to 14 residues. This clonotype came up a few times. Its target is unknown. Sequencing used whole blood. The chain joins TRBV9 to TRBJ2-5; no definite D call. This clonotype was obtained from an adult who was a healthcare worker with PCR-confirmed SARS-CoV-2 infection or an uninfected control (not recorded which). This chain's CDR3 is CASSSLGLQETQYF. In DNA, the CDR3 is TGTGCCAGCAGCTCCCTAGGTCTACAAGAGACCCAGTACTTC.